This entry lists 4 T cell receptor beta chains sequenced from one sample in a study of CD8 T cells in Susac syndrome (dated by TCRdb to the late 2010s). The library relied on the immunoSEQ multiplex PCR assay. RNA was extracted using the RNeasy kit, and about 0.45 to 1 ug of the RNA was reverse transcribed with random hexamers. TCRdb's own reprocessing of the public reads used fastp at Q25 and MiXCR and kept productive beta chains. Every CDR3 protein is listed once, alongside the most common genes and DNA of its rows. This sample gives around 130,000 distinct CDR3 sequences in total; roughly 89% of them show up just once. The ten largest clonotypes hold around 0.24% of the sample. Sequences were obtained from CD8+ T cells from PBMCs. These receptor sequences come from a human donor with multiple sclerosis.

The CDR3 coding sequence is TGTGCCAGCAGTGAGGGGACAGGGGGAGGGGAGACCCAGTACTTC. It is translated as CASSEGTGGGETQYF. The chain carries TRBV25-1 and TRBJ2-5; the match to TRBD1 covers 11 bases. Per the germline V gene, CDR1 is MGHDK and CDR2 is SYGVNS. This CDR3 region has 15 residues. After removal of 3 bases from V and 5 bases from J, the junction contained 5 bases not matched to a gene.

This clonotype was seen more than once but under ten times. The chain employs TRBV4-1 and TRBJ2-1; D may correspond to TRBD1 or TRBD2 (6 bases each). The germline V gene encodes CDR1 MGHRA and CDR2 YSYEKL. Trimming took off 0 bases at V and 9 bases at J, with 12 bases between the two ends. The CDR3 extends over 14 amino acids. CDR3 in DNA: TGCGCCAGCAGCCAAGATCGATCGGGGGCTGAGCAGTTCTTC. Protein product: CASSQDRSGAEQFF.

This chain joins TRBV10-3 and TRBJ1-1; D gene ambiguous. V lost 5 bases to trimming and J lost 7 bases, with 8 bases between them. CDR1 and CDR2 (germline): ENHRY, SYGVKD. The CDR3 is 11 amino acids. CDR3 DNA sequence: TGTGCCATCAGTCTCGGGAGTGAAGCTTTCTTT. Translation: CAISLGSEAFF.

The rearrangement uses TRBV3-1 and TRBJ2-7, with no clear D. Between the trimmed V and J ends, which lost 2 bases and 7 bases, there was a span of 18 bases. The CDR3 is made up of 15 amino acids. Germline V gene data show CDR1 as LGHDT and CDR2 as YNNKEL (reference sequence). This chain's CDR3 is CASSQPTLAGAEQYF. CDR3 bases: TGTGCCAGCAGCCAACCAACTTTGGCCGGCGCAGAGCAGTACTTC.